A selection of T cell receptor beta chains follows, all from one sample in a study of siplizumab effects on memory and regulatory T cells. Sequencing used immunoSEQ multiplex PCR; TCRdb keeps in-frame clones, though not all of them. The table has around 68,000 clones, over 70% seen once. The sequenced material came from Tregs sorted from blood. The receptors shown here come from a human donor in good health. Each CDR3 is given with its conserved first and last residue. The D gene is left open where the match is weak. A row's size may be missing; if present it is once, few, many or a size class.

len: 16
d_gene: .
abundance: .
v_gene: TRBV7-3
j_gene: TRBJ2-3
CDR3aa: CASSPSVGIGTDTQYF
CDR3nt: TGTGCCAGCAGCCCGTCTGTCGGGATAGGCACAGATACGCAGTATTTT

len: 15
d_gene: .
abundance: .
v_gene: TRBV5-1
j_gene: TRBJ2-7
CDR3aa: CASSSNGLRTAEQYF
CDR3nt: TGCGCCAGCAGCTCGAATGGCCTGAGGACGGCCGAGCAGTACTTC

len: 15
d_gene: .
abundance: few
v_gene: TRBV28
j_gene: TRBJ2-3
CDR3aa: CASSFRDWGTDTQYF
CDR3nt: TGTGCCAGCAGTTTTCGGGACTGGGGCACAGATACGCAGTATTTT

len: 11
d_gene: .
abundance: few
v_gene: TRBV6-1
j_gene: TRBJ2-1
CDR3aa: CASSFGQGGFF
CDR3nt: TGTGCCAGCAGTTTCGGGCAGGGGGGGTTCTTC

len: 13
d_gene: .
abundance: .
v_gene: TRBV19
j_gene: TRBJ1-1
CDR3aa: CASSIVPEAEAFF
CDR3nt: TGTGCCAGTAGTATAGTACCGGAGGCTGAAGCTTTCTTT

len: 14
d_gene: TRBD1
abundance: .
v_gene: TRBV5-1
j_gene: TRBJ1-1
CDR3aa: CASSRDRGYTEAFF
CDR3nt: TGCGCCAGCAGTAGGGACAGGGGATATACTGAAGCTTTCTTT

len: 19
d_gene: TRBD1
abundance: once
v_gene: TRBV10-3
j_gene: TRBJ1-3
CDR3aa: CAISPIRPGTGSTGNTIYF
CDR3nt: TGTGCCATCAGCCCGATTCGTCCCGGGACAGGTTCAACGGGGAACACCATATATTTT

len: 14
d_gene: TRBD1
abundance: .
v_gene: TRBV4-3
j_gene: TRBJ2-3
CDR3aa: CASSQATGADTQYF
CDR3nt: TGCGCCAGCAGCCAAGCTACAGGGGCAGATACGCAGTATTTT

len: 14
d_gene: .
abundance: .
v_gene: TRBV5-1
j_gene: TRBJ2-1
CDR3aa: CASSLRDLYNEQFF
CDR3nt: TGCGCCAGCAGCCTCCGGGACTTATACAATGAGCAGTTCTTC

len: 10
d_gene: .
abundance: .
v_gene: TRBV10-3
j_gene: TRBJ1-2
CDR3aa: CATYNYGYTF
CDR3nt: TGTGCCACCTATAACTATGGCTACACCTTC

len: 13
d_gene: .
abundance: .
v_gene: TRBV19
j_gene: TRBJ2-6
CDR3aa: CASSNTGANVLTF
CDR3nt: TGTGCCAGTAGTAACACCGGGGCCAACGTCCTGACTTTC

len: 17
d_gene: TRBD2
abundance: .
v_gene: TRBV5-1
j_gene: TRBJ2-5
CDR3aa: CASSLGGLAGVGETQYF
CDR3nt: TGCGCCAGCAGCTTGGGGGGGCTAGCGGGAGTTGGAGAGACCCAGTACTTC

len: 13
d_gene: .
abundance: .
v_gene: TRBV5-5
j_gene: TRBJ2-5
CDR3aa: CASSLAGSETQYF
CDR3nt: TGTGCCAGCAGCTTGGCAGGGTCAGAGACCCAGTACTTC

len: 15
d_gene: TRBD1
abundance: few
v_gene: TRBV19
j_gene: TRBJ1-1
CDR3aa: CASSPDRGWNTEAFF
CDR3nt: TGTGCCAGTAGTCCGGACAGGGGATGGAACACTGAAGCTTTCTTT

len: 15
d_gene: .
abundance: few
v_gene: TRBV11-2
j_gene: TRBJ2-1
CDR3aa: CASSLDSGGYNEQFF
CDR3nt: TGTGCCAGCAGCTTAGACTCAGGGGGGTACAATGAGCAGTTCTTC

len: 15
d_gene: .
abundance: .
v_gene: TRBV6-1
j_gene: TRBJ1-2
CDR3aa: CASSEGTAFYYGYTF
CDR3nt: TGTGCCAGCAGTGAAGGGACAGCCTTTTACTATGGCTACACCTTC

len: 15
d_gene: .
abundance: .
v_gene: TRBV2
j_gene: TRBJ2-2
CDR3aa: CASSGGRANTGELFF
CDR3nt: TGTGCCAGCAGTGGTGGGCGCGCGAACACCGGGGAGCTGTTTTTT

len: 15
d_gene: TRBD1
abundance: .
v_gene: TRBV18
j_gene: TRBJ2-7
CDR3aa: CASSPRDRGRYEQYF
CDR3nt: TGTGCCAGCTCACCACGGGACAGGGGCCGCTACGAGCAGTACTTC

len: 14
d_gene: .
abundance: .
v_gene: TRBV7-9
j_gene: TRBJ1-1
CDR3aa: CASSLEDRGTEAFF
CDR3nt: TGTGCCAGCAGCTTAGAGGACAGAGGCACTGAAGCTTTCTTT

len: 12
d_gene: .
abundance: .
v_gene: TRBV11-2
j_gene: TRBJ2-7
CDR3aa: CASSSRGYEQYF
CDR3nt: TGTGCCAGCAGTTCTAGAGGCTACGAGCAGTACTTC

len: 12
d_gene: TRBD2
abundance: few
v_gene: TRBV6-5
j_gene: TRBJ2-2
CDR3aa: CASRLAEGELFF
CDR3nt: TGTGCCAGCAGGCTAGCGGAAGGGGAGCTGTTTTTT

len: 17
d_gene: TRBD2
abundance: once
v_gene: TRBV2
j_gene: TRBJ2-1
CDR3aa: CASSRRRGGTSGNEQFF
CDR3nt: TGTGCCAGCTCAAGAAGAAGAGGGGGGACTAGCGGGAATGAGCAGTTCTTC

len: 15
d_gene: TRBD1
abundance: .
v_gene: TRBV11-2
j_gene: TRBJ1-5
CDR3aa: CASSRTGRPNQPQHF
CDR3nt: TGTGCCAGCAGCCGGACAGGGCGACCCAATCAGCCCCAGCATTTT

len: 17
d_gene: .
abundance: .
v_gene: TRBV15
j_gene: TRBJ2-7
CDR3aa: CATSRDPRTLRAYEQYF
CDR3nt: TGTGCCACCAGCAGAGATCCACGGACCCTCAGGGCCTACGAGCAGTACTTC

len: 18
d_gene: TRBD2
abundance: .
v_gene: TRBV7-3
j_gene: TRBJ2-2
CDR3aa: CASSLIPSGRAGNGELFF
CDR3nt: TGTGCCAGCAGCCTCATTCCTAGCGGGAGGGCCGGAAACGGGGAGCTGTTTTTT

len: 13
d_gene: .
abundance: .
v_gene: TRBV7-3
j_gene: TRBJ2-3
CDR3aa: CASSRNQGDTQYF
CDR3nt: TGTGCCAGCAGCCGCAACCAGGGGGATACGCAGTATTTT

len: 15
d_gene: .
abundance: .
v_gene: TRBV7-8
j_gene: TRBJ2-7
CDR3aa: CASGGPTGISYEQYF
CDR3nt: TGTGCCAGCGGGGGACCTACGGGGATATCCTACGAGCAGTACTTC

len: 14
d_gene: TRBD1
abundance: .
v_gene: TRBV2
j_gene: TRBJ1-1
CDR3aa: CASSWDRGITEAFF
CDR3nt: TGTGCCAGCAGTTGGGACAGGGGGATTACTGAAGCTTTCTTT

len: 13
d_gene: TRBD1
abundance: .
v_gene: TRBV27
j_gene: TRBJ2-1
CDR3aa: CASSEQGTNEQFF
CDR3nt: TGTGCCAGCAGTGAACAGGGGACCAATGAGCAGTTCTTC

len: 13
d_gene: TRBD1
abundance: .
v_gene: TRBV5-1
j_gene: TRBJ1-1
CDR3aa: CASSLDRGTEAFF
CDR3nt: TGCGCCAGCAGCTTGGACAGGGGAACTGAAGCTTTCTTT